One and the same sample provided the 28 T cell receptor beta chains below, sequenced in a study of T cell changes during pregnancy in multiple sclerosis (dated by TCRdb to about 2019). Libraries were prepared through the immunoSEQ multiplex PCR assay. In TCRdb, the immuneACCESS table is reduced to in-frame sequences with V and J assigned. These tables do not hold every clone; where another copy was compared, an unresolved V gene accounts for under half, and the others remain unexplained. This sample comprises some 70,000 clones, roughly 92% of them detected only once. The top ten clones comprise roughly 3% of the sample. The source material was CD8+ T cells from peripheral blood mononuclear cells, sampled in the third trimester of pregnancy. These receptors were collected from a female donor in good health, enrolled as a control in a pregnancy study.

V gene TRBV10-3 combines with J gene TRBJ1-5; 8 nucleotides agree with TRBD1. V was clipped by 11 bases and J by 3 bases; unmatched bases: 6. CDR3 length equals 13 residues. Germline lookup yields CDR1 ENHRY and CDR2 SYGVKD. The CDR3 here is CAVRQGNNQPQHF. The CDR3 region has the DNA TGTGCCGTCCGACAGGGGAACAATCAGCCCCAGCATTTT.

This clone has more than one count but fewer than ten. V and J are TRBV11-2 and TRBJ2-2; D possibly corresponds to TRBD2 (6 bases). The V gene lost 5 bases and the J gene lost 0 bases, with 10 bases spanning the gap. CDR3 length: 15 residues. Germline-derived CDR1 and CDR2 are SGHAT and FQNNGV. The CDR3 DNA reads TGTGCCAGCAGCCCTGGGGGGACGAACACCGGGGAGCTGTTTTTT. This sequence encodes CASSPGGTNTGELFF.

This chain connects TRBV7-9 to TRBJ2-1; D not certain. This CDR3 has 14 amino acids. Trimming stripped 2 bases from V and 4 bases from J, with 9 bases between. From germline, CDR1 is SEHNR and CDR2 FQNEAQ (reference sequence). The chain's CDR3 is CASSLLETYNEQFF. CDR3 in DNA: TGTGCCAGCAGCTTACTGGAGACGTACAATGAGCAGTTCTTC.

The chain recombines TRBV29-1 with TRBJ1-2; D gene ambiguous. The germline V gene has CDR1 SQVTM and CDR2 ANQGSEA. Deletions cut 8 bases from V and 2 bases from J, with 15 bases between. The CDR3 runs to 13 residues. This CDR3 reads CSPLEALNYGYTF. As DNA, the CDR3 is TGCAGCCCTTTAGAGGCCCTGAACTATGGCTACACCTTC. The full variable domain, in which reference TRBV29-1 and TRBJ1-2 provide the parts outside the CDR3, is SAVISQKPSRDICQRGTSLTIQCQVDSQVTMMFWYRQQPGQSLTLIATANQGSEATYESGFVIDKFPISRPNLTFSTLTVSNMSPEDSSIYLCSPLEALNYGYTFGSGTRLTVV.

The genes are TRBV29-1 and TRBJ2-1; maybe TRBD2 (5 bases). The germline V gene encodes CDR1 SQVTM and CDR2 ANQGSEA. The CDR3 runs 12 residues. V lost 3 bases, J lost 4 bases, and 7 bases lay in between. The CDR3 region has the DNA TGCAGCGTTGAGAGGGCGTACAATGAGCAGTTCTTC. As protein: CSVERAYNEQFF.

The chain employs TRBV5-4 and TRBJ2-7; D perhaps matches TRBD1 (7 bases). V shed 5 bases and J shed 2 bases, with 11 bases lying between them. This CDR3 region has 13 residues. Looked up from germline, CDR1 is SGHNT and CDR2 is YYREEE (reference sequence). This CDR3 reads CASSQGGPYEQYF. The CDR3 DNA reads as TGTGCCAGCAGTCAGGGGGGACCCTACGAGCAGTACTTC.

This chain connects TRBV6-6 to TRBJ1-5; 8 bases map to TRBD1. Germline V CDR1 and CDR2: MNHNY, SVGAGI (reference sequence). The CDR3 sequence is 14 residues long. V dropped 6 bases and J dropped 6; count of bases not matched to a gene: 7. In DNA, the CDR3 is TGTGCCAGCAGCCTACGACAGGGGTTTCAGCCCCAGCATTTT. It translates to CASSLRQGFQPQHF.

The chain is built from TRBV7-9 and TRBJ2-7; the D is unclear. V was pared by 2 bases and J by 2 bases, with 4 bases between. There are 12 residues in the CDR3. CDR1 is SEHNR, CDR2 FQNEAQ, per germline (reference sequence). The CDR3 sequence: CASSLSAYEQYF. CDR3 sequence (DNA): TGTGCCAGCAGCTTAAGCGCCTACGAGCAGTACTTC. Complete variable domain (other parts from reference TRBV7-9 and TRBJ2-7): DTGVSQNPRHKITKRGQNVTFRCDPISEHNRLYWYRQTLGQGPEFLTYFQNEAQLEKSRLLSDRFSAERPKGSFSTLEIQRTEQGDSAMYLCASSLSAYEQYFGPGTRLTVT.

The chain joins TRBV29-1 to TRBJ1-2; no clear D gene. CDR1 and CDR2 from the germline V gene are SQVTM and ANQGSEA. V shed 6 bases and J shed 11 bases, with 7 bases lying between them. This CDR3 comprises 8 residues. The CDR3, as DNA: TGCAGCGTGGAGGGTTACACCTTC. Protein sequence: CSVEGYTF.

The rearrangement joins TRBV4-3 to TRBJ2-7; D may be TRBD1 (6 bases). This CDR3 spans 16 amino acids. V was clipped by 0 bases and J by 0 bases, with 12 bases between them. Looked up from germline, CDR1 is LGHNA and CDR2 is YSLEER. The CDR3 DNA follows: TGCGCCAGCAGCCAAGAGGGAGACAGGAGCTCCTACGAGCAGTACTTC. Amino acids: CASSQEGDRSSYEQYF.

The chain recombines TRBV11-2 with TRBJ2-7; D gene unclear. The CDR3 runs to 14 residues. V was clipped by 3 bases and J by 1 base, with 10 bases between them. Germline V gene sequence: CDR1 SGHAT, CDR2 FQNNGV. CDR3 sequence (DNA): TGTGCCAGCAGCTTGCTTACAGTGTCCTACGAGCAGTACTTC. Translation: CASSLLTVSYEQYF.

This clone showed up just once. The V gene is TRBV7-2, the J gene TRBJ1-5; 7 positions agree with TRBD1. The CDR3 contains 15 residues. V trimming: 3 bases; J trimming: 4 bases; junction bases outside the gene matches: 6. Per germline, CDR1 SGHTA and CDR2 FQGNSA. The CDR3 coding sequence is TGTGCCAGCAGCTTCGGGACAGAGTTAAATCAGCCCCAGCATTTT. Its translation is CASSFGTELNQPQHF.

The chain recombines TRBV19 with TRBJ1-1, with D tentatively TRBD1 (6 bases). Trimming left V 2 bases short and J 3 bases short, with 10 bases between. Germline CDR1 and CDR2: LNHDA and SQIVND (reference sequence). This CDR3 has 14 amino acids. This chain's CDR3 is CASSISHRDTEAFF. CDR3 nucleotides: TGTGCCAGTAGTATATCTCACAGGGACACTGAAGCTTTCTTT.

This sequence joins TRBV4-1 and TRBJ1-5; TRBD1 might be the D (5 bases). With 4 bases removed from V and 1 base from J, the gap between germline ends came to 8 bases. CDR3 length equals 14 residues. Germline V lookup: CDR1 MGHRA, CDR2 YSYEKL. CDR3 nucleotides: TGCGCCAGCAGCCCGACAGTAAGCAATCAGCCCCAGCATTTT. Its translation: CASSPTVSNQPQHF.

The V call is TRBV19, the J call TRBJ1-5; D gene uncertain. The CDR3 consists of 15 residues. The germline gives CDR1 LNHDA, CDR2 SQIVND (reference sequence). The ends were cut back, 7 bases at V and 0 bases at J, with 13 bases in the middle. CDR3 sequence (DNA): TGTGCCAGTATTCCAGGCGCTTATAGCAATCAGCCCCAGCATTTT. Translated: CASIPGAYSNQPQHF.

The chain uses TRBV13 and TRBJ1-1; 9 bases match TRBD1. The CDR3 sequence is 17 residues long. Germline lookup yields CDR1 PRHDT and CDR2 FYEKMQ (reference sequence). J lost 2 bases, V lost 1 base, and 8 bases had no gene match. The CDR3 is CASSLALGQGVNTEAFF. DNA for the CDR3: TGTGCCAGCAGCTTAGCGTTGGGACAGGGTGTTAACACTGAAGCTTTCTTT.

The chain is built from TRBV6-5 and TRBJ2-7, with D possibly TRBD1 on 6 matching bases. Trimming left V 3 bases short and J 4 bases short, with 10 bases between. The germline CDR1 and CDR2 sequences are MNHEY and SVGAGI. The CDR3 covers 13 residues. DNA of the CDR3: TGTGCCAGCAGTTATGACAGGACATACGAGCAGTACTTC. Translated: CASSYDRTYEQYF.

This rearrangement joins TRBV7-3 to TRBJ2-2; TRBD2 matches at 8 bases. The V gene end was trimmed by 3 bases and the J gene end by 7 bases; junction bases not matched to a gene: 7. Germline V gives CDR1 SGHTA, CDR2 FQGTGA. The CDR3 has 15 amino acids. In DNA form, the CDR3 reads TGTGCCAGCAGCTTTCTCGGGGGGGCGGACGGGGAGCTGTTTTTT. It translates to CASSFLGGADGELFF.

The V gene is TRBV6-5, the J gene TRBJ1-2; 12 bases fit TRBD1. V shed 7 bases and J 7 bases; nucleotides not matched to a gene: 10. CDR3 length: 15 residues. CDR1 is MNHEY, CDR2 SVGAGI, per germline. The chain's CDR3 is CASTQGDRGLGGYTF. CDR3 nucleotide sequence: TGTGCCAGCACCCAGGGGGACAGGGGGCTGGGTGGCTACACCTTC.

The rearrangement joins TRBV2 to TRBJ2-5; perhaps TRBD2 as D (5 bases). Germline V gene sequence: CDR1 SNHLY, CDR2 FYNNEI. The germline V and J ends were trimmed by 5 bases and 2 bases, with 15 bases remaining between them. The CDR3 is 15 amino acids. The CDR3 region has the DNA TGTGCCAGCAGTACGCCGGAGGAGTATCAAGAGACCCAGTACTTC. It codes for CASSTPEEYQETQYF.

This chain joins TRBV9 and TRBJ2-1, with TRBD2 matching over 10 bases. CDR1 and CDR2 from the germline V gene are SGDLS and YYNGEE. Trimming removed 0 bases from V and 7 bases from J; junction bases left unmatched: 10. The CDR3 consists of 17 residues. The DNA for the CDR3 is TGTGCCAGCAGCGTAGTAGCGGGAGGTAAGAAACGAAATGAGCAGTTCTTC. It translates to CASSVVAGGKKRNEQFF.

The rearrangement uses TRBV27 and TRBJ1-2; 9 bases map to TRBD1. CDR1 and CDR2 from the germline V gene are MNHEY and SMNVEV (reference sequence). V dropped 8 bases and J dropped 6; count of bases not matched to a gene: 13. The CDR3 is 15 amino acids. The CDR3 loop reads CASGSSGTGWDGYTF. The CDR3 nucleotides read TGTGCCAGCGGATCCTCCGGGACAGGGTGGGATGGCTACACCTTC.

The chain is built from TRBV4-3 and TRBJ1-2, with a tentative D call TRBD1 (5 bases). Germline CDR1 reads LGHNA; CDR2 reads YSLEER. The CDR3 contains 14 residues. Deletions cut 4 bases from V and 6 bases from J, with 15 bases between. The CDR3 DNA follows: TGCGCCAGCAGCCGGGGCTACCGTGAAAATGGCTACACCTTC. Its protein is CASSRGYRENGYTF.

The chain uses TRBV30 and TRBJ2-1; D gene ambiguous. Germline CDR1 is GTSNPN and CDR2 is SVGIG (reference sequence). The CDR3 sequence is 13 residues long. V dropped 3 bases and J dropped 12 bases, with 18 bases sitting between them. CDR3 residues: CAWSGSDPSGQFF. CDR3 nucleotides: TGTGCCTGGAGCGGGTCTGACCCTTCGGGGCAGTTCTTC.

The chain employs TRBV5-6 and TRBJ2-7; 8 bases line up with TRBD2. Trimming cost V 0 bases and J 6 bases; bases outside gene matches: 8. Germline CDR1 SGHDT, CDR2 YYEEEE. The CDR3 spans 15 residues. CDR3 in DNA: TGTGCCAGCAGCTTGGGGAGGAGACGGGAGGGCGAGCAGTACTTC. This translates into CASSLGRRREGEQYF.

The rearrangement uses TRBV19 and TRBJ1-1; D uncertain. Trimming pared 6 bases from V and 5 bases from J, leaving 4 bases between. This CDR3 contains 10 residues. Germline V gene lookup returns CDR1 LNHDA and CDR2 SQIVND (reference sequence). The DNA for the CDR3 is TGTGCCAGTAGACAGACTGAAGCTTTCTTT. As protein: CASRQTEAFF. Combining the CDR3 with reference TRBV19 and TRBJ1-1 gives the whole variable domain DGGITQSPKYLFRKEGQNVTLSCEQNLNHDAMYWYRQDPGQGLRLIYYSQIVNDFQKGDIAEGYSVSREKKESFPLTVTSAQKNPTAFYLCASRQTEAFFGQGTRLTVV.

This clone was detected once. The chain links TRBV27 to TRBJ1-2, with 7 bases that match TRBD1. The length of the CDR3 is 12 residues. Germline CDR1 and CDR2: MNHEY and SMNVEV (reference sequence). V lost 8 bases and J lost 4; bases outside the gene matches: 4. The CDR3, as DNA: TGTGCCAGCGGACAGGCCTTCTATGGCTACACCTTC. Amino acid sequence: CASGQAFYGYTF.

This clone appeared a single time. The chain employs TRBV7-9 and TRBJ1-2, with D unresolved. The CDR3 sequence is 16 residues long. V lost 2 bases to trimming and J lost 8 bases, with 21 bases between them. Germline CDR1 SEHNR, CDR2 FQNEAQ (reference sequence). As DNA, the CDR3 is TGTGCCAGCAGCTTAAGCTGGCAGGAGGTCGAGGGCGGCTACACCTTC. Protein sequence: CASSLSWQEVEGGYTF.